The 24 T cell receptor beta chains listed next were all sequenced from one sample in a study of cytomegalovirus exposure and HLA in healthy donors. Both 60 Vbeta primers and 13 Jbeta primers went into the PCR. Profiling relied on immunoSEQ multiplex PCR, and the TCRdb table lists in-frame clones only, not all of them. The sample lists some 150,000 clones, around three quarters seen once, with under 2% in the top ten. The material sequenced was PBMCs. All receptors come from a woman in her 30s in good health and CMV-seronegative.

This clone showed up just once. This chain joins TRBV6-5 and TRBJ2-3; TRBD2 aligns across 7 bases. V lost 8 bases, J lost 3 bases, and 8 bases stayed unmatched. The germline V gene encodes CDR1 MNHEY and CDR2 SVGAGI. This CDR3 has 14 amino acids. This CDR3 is CASAPSGPTDTQYF. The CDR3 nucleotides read TGTGCCAGCGCGCCTAGCGGACCAACAGATACGCAGTATTTT.

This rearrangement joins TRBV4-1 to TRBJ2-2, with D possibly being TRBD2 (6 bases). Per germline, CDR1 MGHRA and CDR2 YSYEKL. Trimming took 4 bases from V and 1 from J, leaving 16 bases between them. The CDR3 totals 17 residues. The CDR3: CASSRRGGVGNTGELFF. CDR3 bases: TGCGCCAGCAGCCGGAGAGGAGGGGTGGGGAACACCGGGGAGCTGTTTTTT.

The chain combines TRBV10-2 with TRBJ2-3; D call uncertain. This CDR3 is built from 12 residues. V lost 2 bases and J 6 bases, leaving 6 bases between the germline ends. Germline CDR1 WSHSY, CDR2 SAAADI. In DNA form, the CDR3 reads TGCGCCAGCAGTGAGGTGGAGGATACGCAGTATTTT. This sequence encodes CASSEVEDTQYF.

The CDR3 spells CASSVDGEGEGLYGYTF. CDR3 coding DNA: TGTGCCAGCAGCGTCGACGGCGAGGGCGAAGGACTCTATGGCTACACCTTC. The chain combines TRBV9 with TRBJ1-2; D gene uncertain. Germline CDR1 and CDR2: SGDLS and YYNGEE. CDR3 size: 17 residues. With 2 bases removed from V and 4 bases from J, the gap between germline ends came to 21 bases.

The CDR3 protein is CASSQVRAGGPGNEQFF. Here the CDR3 DNA reads TGCGCCAGCAGCCAAGTTCGAGCGGGAGGGCCGGGGAATGAGCAGTTCTTC. The chain employs TRBV4-1 and TRBJ2-1; TRBD2 matches at 10 bases. The CDR3 runs to 17 residues. The germline V gene has CDR1 MGHRA and CDR2 YSYEKL. With 1 base clipped from V and 7 bases from J, the junction kept 10 bases outside the gene matches.

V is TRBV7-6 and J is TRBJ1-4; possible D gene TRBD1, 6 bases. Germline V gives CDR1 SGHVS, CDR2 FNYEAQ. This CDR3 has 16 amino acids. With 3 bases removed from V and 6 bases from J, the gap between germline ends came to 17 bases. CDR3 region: CASSLEKGHLYEKLFF. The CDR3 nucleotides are TGTGCCAGCAGCTTGGAAAAGGGACACCTCTATGAAAAACTGTTTTTT. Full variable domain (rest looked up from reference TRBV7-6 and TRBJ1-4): GAGVSQSPRYKVTKRGQDVALRCDPISGHVSLYWYRQALGQGPEFLTYFNYEAQQDKSGLPNDRFSAERPEGSISTLTIQRTEQRDSAMYRCASSLEKGHLYEKLFFGSGTQLSVL.

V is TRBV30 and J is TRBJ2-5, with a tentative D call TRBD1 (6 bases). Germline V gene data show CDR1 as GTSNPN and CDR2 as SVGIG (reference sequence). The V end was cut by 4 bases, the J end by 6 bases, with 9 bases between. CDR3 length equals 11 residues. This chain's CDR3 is CAWNREKTQYF. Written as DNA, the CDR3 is TGTGCCTGGAACAGGGAAAAGACCCAGTACTTC.

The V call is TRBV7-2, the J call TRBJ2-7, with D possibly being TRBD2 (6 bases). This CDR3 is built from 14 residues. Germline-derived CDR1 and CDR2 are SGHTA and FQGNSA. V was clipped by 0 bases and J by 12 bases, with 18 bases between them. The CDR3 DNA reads TGTGCCAGCAGCTTAGCTCTCCTAGCGTCAAATCGGTACTTC. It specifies CASSLALLASNRYF.

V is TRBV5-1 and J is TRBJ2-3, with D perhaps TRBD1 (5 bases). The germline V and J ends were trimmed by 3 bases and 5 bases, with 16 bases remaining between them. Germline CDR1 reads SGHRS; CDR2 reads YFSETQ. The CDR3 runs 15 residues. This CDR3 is CASSSETVEVDTQYF. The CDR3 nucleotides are TGCGCCAGCAGCTCAGAGACAGTAGAGGTAGATACGCAGTATTTT.

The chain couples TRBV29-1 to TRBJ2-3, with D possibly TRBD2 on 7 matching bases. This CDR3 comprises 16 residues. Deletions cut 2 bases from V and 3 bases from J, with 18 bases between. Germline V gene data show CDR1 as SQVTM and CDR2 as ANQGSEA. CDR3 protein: CSVESGRGPSTDTQYF. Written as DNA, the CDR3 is TGCAGCGTTGAATCGGGGCGGGGGCCTAGTACAGATACGCAGTATTTT.

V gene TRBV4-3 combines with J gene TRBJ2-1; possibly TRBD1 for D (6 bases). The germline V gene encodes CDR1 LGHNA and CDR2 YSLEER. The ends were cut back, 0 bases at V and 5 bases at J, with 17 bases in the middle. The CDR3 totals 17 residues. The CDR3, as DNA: TGCGCCAGCAGCCAAGACCCTACAGGGCGCCGGAACAATGAGCAGTTCTTC. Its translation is CASSQDPTGRRNNEQFF.

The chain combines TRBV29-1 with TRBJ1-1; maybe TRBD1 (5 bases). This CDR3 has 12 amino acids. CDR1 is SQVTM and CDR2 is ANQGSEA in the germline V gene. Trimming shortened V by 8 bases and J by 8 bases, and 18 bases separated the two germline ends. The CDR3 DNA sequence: TGCAGCTCCACCCACCTGACAGAAGAAGCTTTCTTT. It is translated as CSSTHLTEEAFF.

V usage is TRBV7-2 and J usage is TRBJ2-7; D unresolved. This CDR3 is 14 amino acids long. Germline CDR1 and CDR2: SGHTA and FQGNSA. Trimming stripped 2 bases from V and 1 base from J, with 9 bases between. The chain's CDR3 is CASSLTSGSYEQYF. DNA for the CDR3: TGTGCCAGCAGCTTAACATCCGGGTCCTACGAGCAGTACTTC.

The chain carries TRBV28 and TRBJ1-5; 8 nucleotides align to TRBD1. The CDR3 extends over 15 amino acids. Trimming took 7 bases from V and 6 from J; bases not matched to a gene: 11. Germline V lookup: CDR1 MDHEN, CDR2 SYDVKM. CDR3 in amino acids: CASTFGQGGPQPQHF. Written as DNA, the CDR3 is TGTGCCAGCACGTTTGGACAGGGAGGCCCTCAGCCCCAGCATTTT.

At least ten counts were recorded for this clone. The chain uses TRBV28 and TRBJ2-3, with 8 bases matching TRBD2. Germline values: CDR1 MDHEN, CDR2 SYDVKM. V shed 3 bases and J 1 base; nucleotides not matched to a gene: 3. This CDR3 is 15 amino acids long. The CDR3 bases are TGTGCCAGCAGTTTTAGCGGGAAGGGCACAGATACGCAGTATTTT. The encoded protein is CASSFSGKGTDTQYF.

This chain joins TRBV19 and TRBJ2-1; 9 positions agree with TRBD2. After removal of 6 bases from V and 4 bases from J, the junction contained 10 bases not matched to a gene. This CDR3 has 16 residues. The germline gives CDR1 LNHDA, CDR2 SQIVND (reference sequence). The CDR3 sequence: CASSTQIAGAYNEQFF. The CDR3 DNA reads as TGTGCCAGTAGCACCCAGATAGCGGGGGCTTACAATGAGCAGTTCTTC. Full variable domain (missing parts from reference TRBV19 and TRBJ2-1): DGGITQSPKYLFRKEGQNVTLSCEQNLNHDAMYWYRQDPGQGLRLIYYSQIVNDFQKGDIAEGYSVSREKKESFPLTVTSAQKNPTAFYLCASSTQIAGAYNEQFFGPGTRLTVL.

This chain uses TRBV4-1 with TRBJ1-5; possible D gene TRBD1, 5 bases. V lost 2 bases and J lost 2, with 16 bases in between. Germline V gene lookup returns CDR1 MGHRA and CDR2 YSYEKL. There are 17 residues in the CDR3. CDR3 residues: CASSQMFGARGNQPQHF. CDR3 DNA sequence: TGCGCCAGCAGCCAAATGTTTGGGGCTAGGGGCAATCAGCCCCAGCATTTT.

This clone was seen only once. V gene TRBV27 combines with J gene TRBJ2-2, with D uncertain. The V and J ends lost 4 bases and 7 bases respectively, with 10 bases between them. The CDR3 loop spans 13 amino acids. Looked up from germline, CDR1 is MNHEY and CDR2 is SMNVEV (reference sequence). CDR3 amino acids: CASSYRDRGELFF. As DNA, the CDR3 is TGTGCCAGCAGTTACCGAGATCGCGGGGAGCTGTTTTTT.

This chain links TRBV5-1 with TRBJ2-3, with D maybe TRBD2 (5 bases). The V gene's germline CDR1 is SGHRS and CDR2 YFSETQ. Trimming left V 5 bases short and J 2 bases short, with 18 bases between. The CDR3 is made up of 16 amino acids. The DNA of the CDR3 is TGCGCCAGCAGGCAGAGGTCTAGCACGGACACAGATACGCAGTATTTT. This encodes CASRQRSSTDTDTQYF.

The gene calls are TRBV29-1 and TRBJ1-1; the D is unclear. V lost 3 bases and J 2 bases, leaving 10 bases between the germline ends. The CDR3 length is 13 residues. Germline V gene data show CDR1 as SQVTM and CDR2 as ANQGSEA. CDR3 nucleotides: TGCAGCGTTGAGATCGTTAGAAACACTGAAGCTTTCTTT. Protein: CSVEIVRNTEAFF.

CDR3 nucleotides: TGTGCCAGCACTCCAGGGGGGAGCGAGCAGTACTTC. Translated: CASTPGGSEQYF. The chain uses TRBV6-1 and TRBJ2-7; a possible D gene is TRBD1 (7 bases). V lost 7 bases to trimming and J lost 6 bases, with 13 bases between them. The CDR3 loop spans 12 amino acids. The germline CDR1 and CDR2 sequences are MNHNS and SASEGT.

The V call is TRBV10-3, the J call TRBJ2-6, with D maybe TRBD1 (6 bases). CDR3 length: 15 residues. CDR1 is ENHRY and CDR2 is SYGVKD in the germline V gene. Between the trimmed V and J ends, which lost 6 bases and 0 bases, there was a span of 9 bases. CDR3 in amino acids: CAISGQYSGANVLTF. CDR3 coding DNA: TGTGCCATCAGCGGACAGTACTCTGGGGCCAACGTCCTGACTTTC.

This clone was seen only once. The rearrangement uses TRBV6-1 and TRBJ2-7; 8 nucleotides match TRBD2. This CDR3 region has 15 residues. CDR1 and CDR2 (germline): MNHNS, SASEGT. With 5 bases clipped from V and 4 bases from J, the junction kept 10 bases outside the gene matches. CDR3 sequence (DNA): TGTGCCAGCAGTCAGTTCGCTCGGGGGGGGTACGAGCAGTACTTC. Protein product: CASSQFARGGYEQYF.

Written as DNA, the CDR3 is TGTGCCAGCAGTGAAGTGCCAACCCCCCGAGGCCTCTATGGCTACACCTTC. Translation gives CASSEVPTPRGLYGYTF. The V and J genes are TRBV6-1 and TRBJ1-2; D is unresolved. The CDR3 sequence is 17 residues long. Germline V gene data show CDR1 as MNHNS and CDR2 as SASEGT. Deletions cut 1 base from V and 4 bases from J, with 19 bases between.